The 25 T cell receptor beta chains below come from one sample, sequenced in a study of blood T cell repertoires in COVID-19. The assay was immunoSEQ multiplex PCR, and TCRdb's table has in-frame clones only and misses some. This table holds tens of thousands of clones, 80% to 95% found once. The sample consisted of peripheral blood. These receptors were obtained from a human donor in a cohort sampled during active COVID-19.

The chain is built from TRBV18 and TRBJ1-6; tentative D call: TRBD1 (6 bases). The germline gives CDR1 KGHSH, CDR2 LQKENI. This CDR3 has 14 residues. V dropped 3 bases and J dropped 9 bases, with 12 bases sitting between them. As DNA, the CDR3 is TGTGCCAGCTCACCGGACAGAGGGGGTTCACCCCTCCACTTT. It encodes CASSPDRGGSPLHF.

The chain employs TRBV9 and TRBJ2-3; D not certain. The germline gives CDR1 SGDLS, CDR2 YYNGEE. Trimming took 4 bases from V and 3 from J, leaving 3 bases between them. The CDR3 totals 11 residues. The CDR3 loop is CASSSTDTQYF. CDR3 sequence (DNA): TGTGCCAGCAGCTCAACAGATACGCAGTATTTT.

The V call is TRBV10-3, the J call TRBJ1-3; D is unclear. CDR1 and CDR2 (germline): ENHRY, SYGVKD. The V end was cut by 11 bases, the J end by 2 bases, with 16 bases between. CDR3 size: 14 residues. The CDR3 sequence: CAPPELYPGNTIYF. The CDR3 DNA reads TGTGCCCCGCCCGAGTTGTATCCTGGAAACACCATATATTTT.

This chain joins TRBV7-6 and TRBJ1-1; tentative D call: TRBD1 (5 bases). CDR1 and CDR2 from the germline V gene are SGHVS and FNYEAQ. Trimming stripped 0 bases from V and 2 bases from J, with 10 bases between. The CDR3 sequence is 15 residues long. In DNA form, the CDR3 reads TGTGCCAGCAGCTTAGCGGGCAGGGCTAACACTGAAGCTTTCTTT. This sequence encodes CASSLAGRANTEAFF.

The rearrangement joins TRBV5-5 to TRBJ2-7, with 9 bases matching TRBD2. The ends lost 0 bases at V and 4 bases at J; junction bases unmatched: 11. The CDR3 is 17 amino acids. Per germline, CDR1 SGHKS and CDR2 YYEKEE (reference sequence). The DNA for the CDR3 is TGTGCCAGCAGCTTGGCTCTGGGACTAGCAAGCCCTTACGAGCAGTACTTC. Protein sequence: CASSLALGLASPYEQYF.

V and J are TRBV6-5 and TRBJ2-7, with D unclear. Per germline, CDR1 MNHEY and CDR2 SVGAGI. The CDR3 has 14 residues. The V end was cut by 0 bases, the J end by 2 bases, with 8 bases between. CDR3 DNA: TGTGCCAGCAGTTACTCGACATCGCCCTACGAGCAGTACTTC. This codes for CASSYSTSPYEQYF.

The chain carries TRBV4-3 and TRBJ1-2; D is unresolved. Trimming took off 1 base at V and 3 bases at J, with 12 bases between the two ends. This CDR3 is built from 15 residues. Germline assignment: CDR1 LGHNA and CDR2 YSLEER. DNA of the CDR3: TGCGCCAGCAGCCAAGGGGGTTCGAGGGACTATGGCTACACCTTC. Its protein is CASSQGGSRDYGYTF.

The chain has TRBV11-2 and TRBJ2-5; D is ambiguous. Germline assignment: CDR1 SGHAT and CDR2 FQNNGV. This CDR3 contains 15 residues. Trimming left V 4 bases short and J 2 bases short, with 14 bases between. The CDR3 spells CASSSLGRSQETQYF. CDR3 sequence (DNA): TGTGCCAGCAGCTCGTTGGGCAGGTCACAAGAGACCCAGTACTTC.

V usage is TRBV6-2 or TRBV6-3 and J usage is TRBJ1-1; maybe TRBD1 (5 bases). CDR1 is MNHEY and CDR2 is SVGEGT in the germline V gene. Trimming took off 4 bases at V and 1 base at J, with 10 bases between the two ends. The CDR3 consists of 14 residues. The CDR3 DNA follows: TGTGCCAGCAGTTTCCAGGGTGGGAACACTGAAGCTTTCTTT. Residues: CASSFQGGNTEAFF.

This chain joins TRBV5-6 and TRBJ1-5, with 8 bases aligning to TRBD1. J gave up 7 bases and V 2 bases, and 14 bases lay outside the gene matches. The germline V gene encodes CDR1 SGHDT and CDR2 YYEEEE. The CDR3 runs 17 residues. The CDR3: CASSLRGQGKRVQPQHF. CDR3 nucleotide sequence: TGTGCCAGCAGCTTACGCGGACAGGGTAAAAGAGTACAGCCCCAGCATTTT.

This sequence joins TRBV4-3 and TRBJ1-5; TRBD1 matches 7 bases. This CDR3 contains 15 residues. The V segment lost 0 bases and the J segment 6 bases; nucleotides outside the gene matches: 5. Germline V gives CDR1 LGHNA, CDR2 YSLEER. CDR3 coding DNA: TGCGCCAGCAGCCAAGACAGGGGGATCGGTCAGCCCCAGCATTTT. Translated, it gives CASSQDRGIGQPQHF.

The chain carries TRBV27 and TRBJ2-7; 7 positions agree with TRBD2. Germline V gene sequence: CDR1 MNHEY, CDR2 SMNVEV (reference sequence). This CDR3 region has 17 residues. V dropped 0 bases and J dropped 4; count of bases not matched to a gene: 12. CDR3 amino acids: CASSLSWPGTTAYEQYF. The CDR3 bases are TGTGCCAGCAGTTTATCGTGGCCCGGGACTACCGCTTACGAGCAGTACTTC.

J is TRBJ2-1 and V is TRBV28, with 11 bases lining up with TRBD2. The CDR3 consists of 15 residues. Germline trimming cut 5 bases from V and 12 bases from J; bases unmatched to any gene: 12. Germline V CDR1 and CDR2: MDHEN, SYDVKM. CDR3 DNA sequence: TGTGCCAGCAGTACCCTTAGCGGGGGGGCGGAAAGGCAGTTCTTC. Translating it yields CASSTLSGGAERQFF.

The chain has TRBV10-3 and TRBJ2-2; TRBD1 aligns across 10 bases. From germline, CDR1 is ENHRY and CDR2 SYGVKD. V lost 4 bases and J lost 4; bases outside the gene matches: 6. This CDR3 contains 16 residues. The CDR3 reads CAISVGTGALTGELFF. CDR3 bases: TGTGCCATCAGTGTAGGGACAGGGGCCCTCACCGGGGAGCTGTTTTTT.

V and J are TRBV5-6 and TRBJ1-3; D is unresolved. The CDR3 extends over 12 amino acids. V shed 5 bases and J shed 2 bases, with 5 bases lying between them. In germline, CDR1 is SGHDT, CDR2 YYEEEE. CDR3 loop: CASSLTGNTIYF. CDR3 coding DNA: TGTGCCAGCAGTTTAACTGGAAACACCATATATTTT.

The chain has TRBV27 and TRBJ1-1, with D perhaps matching TRBD1 (6 bases). The CDR3 has 17 residues. CDR1 MNHEY and CDR2 SMNVEV come from the germline V gene (reference sequence). V lost 7 bases and J lost 2, with 23 bases in between. The CDR3 nucleotides read TGTGCCAGCAATAATAAACAGGGTTGGGGACTAAACACTGAAGCTTTCTTT. It yields the protein CASNNKQGWGLNTEAFF.

This clone was seen just once. The chain employs TRBV5-1 and TRBJ2-5, with D maybe TRBD2 (8 bases). This CDR3 contains 14 residues. The V and J ends lost 4 bases and 3 bases respectively, with 13 bases between them. CDR1 is SGHRS, CDR2 YFSETQ, per germline. The CDR3 DNA sequence: TGCGCCAGCAGCCCGGGAGGGACAGAAGAGACCCAGTACTTC. It yields the protein CASSPGGTEETQYF.

V gene TRBV9 combines with J gene TRBJ2-3; D is perhaps TRBD2 (5 bases). The CDR3 spans 14 residues. Germline V gene lookup returns CDR1 SGDLS and CDR2 YYNGEE. The V end was cut by 0 bases, the J end by 5 bases, with 10 bases between. The CDR3 loop is CASSVELGRDTQYF. DNA for the CDR3: TGTGCCAGCAGCGTAGAGTTAGGGAGAGATACGCAGTATTTT.

This clone was observed a single time. This chain connects TRBV7-2 to TRBJ2-2, with a tentative D call TRBD1 (5 bases). This CDR3 spans 13 amino acids. The germline V gene has CDR1 SGHTA and CDR2 FQGNSA. V was pared by 5 bases and J by 7 bases, with 11 bases between. DNA for the CDR3: TGTGCCAGCAGCCCACAGGTAGTCGGGGAGCTGTTTTTT. The encoded protein is CASSPQVVGELFF.

This clone was seen just once. The chain uses TRBV9 and TRBJ2-5; 7 bases match TRBD1. This CDR3 region has 16 residues. V lost 0 bases and J lost 4; bases outside the gene matches: 9. In germline, CDR1 is SGDLS, CDR2 YYNGEE. The CDR3 DNA reads TGTGCCAGCAGCGTAGGAACAGGGGTTCTTGTAGAGACCCAGTACTTC. Protein product: CASSVGTGVLVETQYF.

Here the CDR3 reads CASTPQGTVPYTEAFF. The CDR3 DNA reads TGTGCCAGCACCCCTCAAGGGACAGTTCCGTACACTGAAGCTTTCTTT. V usage is TRBV7-9 and J usage is TRBJ1-1; 7 bases agree with TRBD1. With V trimmed by 7 bases and J by 3 bases, 14 bases remained unmatched. In germline, CDR1 is SEHNR, CDR2 FQNEAQ (reference sequence). This CDR3 has 16 amino acids.

This chain links TRBV19 with TRBJ2-3; 13 bases align to TRBD2. Unmatched junction bases numbered 16, after V lost 5 bases and J lost 2 bases. Germline CDR1 reads LNHDA; CDR2 reads SQIVND (reference sequence). The CDR3 loop spans 20 amino acids. This CDR3 reads CASSFFLGTSGKFYTDTQYF. For the CDR3, the DNA is TGTGCCAGTAGTTTCTTTTTGGGGACTAGCGGGAAGTTCTACACAGATACGCAGTATTTT. The entire variable domain, with the rest obtained from reference TRBV19 and TRBJ2-3, is as follows: DGGITQSPKYLFRKEGQNVTLSCEQNLNHDAMYWYRQDPGQGLRLIYYSQIVNDFQKGDIAEGYSVSREKKESFPLTVTSAQKNPTAFYLCASSFFLGTSGKFYTDTQYFGPGTRLTVL.

The chain recombines TRBV19 with TRBJ2-5; 10 bases are shared with TRBD2. Germline CDR1 LNHDA, CDR2 SQIVND (reference sequence). The CDR3 sequence is 16 residues long. V lost 1 base, J lost 5 bases, and 7 bases stayed unmatched. CDR3 in DNA: TGTGCCAGTAGTATAGGTGGTAGCGGGGGGTTGGAGACCCAGTACTTC. Protein sequence: CASSIGGSGGLETQYF.

The rearrangement joins TRBV5-1 to TRBJ1-5; tentative D call: TRBD1 (6 bases). Germline CDR1 and CDR2: SGHRS and YFSETQ. This CDR3 region has 15 residues. V dropped 1 base and J dropped 2 bases, with 10 bases sitting between them. CDR3 sequence: CASSLQGNGNQPQHF. CDR3 bases: TGCGCCAGCAGCTTGCAGGGGAACGGCAATCAGCCCCAGCATTTT.

The J gene is TRBJ1-1, the V gene TRBV5-4; D remains ambiguous. V was pared by 1 base and J by 3 bases, with 4 bases between. The CDR3 loop spans 12 amino acids. From germline, CDR1 is SGHNT and CDR2 YYREEE (reference sequence). DNA of the CDR3: TGTGCCAGCAGCTTGCGCGACACTGAAGCTTTCTTT. Translation gives CASSLRDTEAFF.